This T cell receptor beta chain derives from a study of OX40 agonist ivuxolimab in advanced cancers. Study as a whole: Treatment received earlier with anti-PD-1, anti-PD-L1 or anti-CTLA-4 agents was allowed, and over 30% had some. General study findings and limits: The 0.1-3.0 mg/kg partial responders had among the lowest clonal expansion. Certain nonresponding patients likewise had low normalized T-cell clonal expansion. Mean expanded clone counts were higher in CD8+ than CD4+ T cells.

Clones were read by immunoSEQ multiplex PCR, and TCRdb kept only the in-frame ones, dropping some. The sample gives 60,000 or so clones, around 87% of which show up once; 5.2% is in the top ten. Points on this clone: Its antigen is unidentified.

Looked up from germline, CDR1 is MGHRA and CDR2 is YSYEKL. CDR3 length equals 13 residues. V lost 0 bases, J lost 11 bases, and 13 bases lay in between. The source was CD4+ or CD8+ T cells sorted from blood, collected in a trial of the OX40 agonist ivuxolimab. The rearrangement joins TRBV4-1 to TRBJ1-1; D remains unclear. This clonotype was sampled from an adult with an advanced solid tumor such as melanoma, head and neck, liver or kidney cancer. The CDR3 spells CASSQDWGGDAFF. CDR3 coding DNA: TGCGCCAGCAGCCAAGACTGGGGAGGCGACGCTTTCTTT.